This T cell receptor (beta chain) was sequenced during a study of cytomegalovirus exposure and HLA in healthy donors (dated by TCRdb to 2016 to 2017). Concerning the study at large: An earlier analysis of a few hundred of the donors reported 276 Gb of sequence data and around 110 million unique TCR beta sequences obtained from some 170 million T cells. An early release covering 550 to 650 HLA-typed donors comprised approximately 290 gigabases of sequencing data and roughly 85 million unique TCR sequences. Among the approximately 400 genotyped donors, approximately 81% belonged to the genetic ancestry cluster associated with self-reported Caucasian donors. The study aimed to test whether signatures of past pathogen exposure could be identified by cataloging public T cell receptors. The study profiled the T cell repertoires of under 850 subjects by immunosequencing and related them to cytomegalovirus serostatus. A separate validation cohort of 100 to 150 different subjects was used in addition to the 666-subject first cohort. To predict cytomegalovirus infection status, the study combined high-throughput TCR immunosequencing, statistical association of individual TCRs with disease status, and machine learning. A later analysis re-examined previously published TCR beta repertoires from over 500 donors and added high-resolution HLA genotyping to investigate patterns of TCR occurrence. Rather than drawing on any new phenotypic data, the later analysis identified candidate immune exposures from TCR beta sequences and the way those sequences occurred across donors. To decide whether each TCR beta V gene segment behaved as functional or pseudogenic, an earlier analysis of over 500 of the donors relied on high-throughput TCR beta sequencing. Donor age, sex, ethnicity and CMV serostatus were compiled alongside the repertoire data. A later genetic analysis used genome-wide SNP genotypes for about 65% of the roughly 670 donors, treating that subset as a discovery cohort. All discovery cohort repertoires had been generated using a single sequencing platform. HLA typing included class I and class II loci at four-digit resolution. The number of donors typed differed by locus, with about 629-630 for A, B, C, DRB1 and DQB1, 522 for DQA1, 600 to 610 for DPA1, and some 440 for DPB1. Several DR-DQ haplotypes were handled as single units for association and clustering, since linkage in the cohort was strong. Among a few hundred genotyped donors of the cohort, an average of approximately 240,000 unique TCR beta nucleotide sequences were sequenced per donor, around 20% of them non-productive. The investigation overall reported the following: CMV serostatus was the only immune exposure information available for the cohort. A further reported finding was that TCR beta sequences accurately predicted the HLA-A and HLA-B alleles for most subjects in the first cohort. The classifier was reported to diagnose cytomegalovirus status with high specificity and sensitivity in both the original cohort and the validation cohort. Across donors, most TCR sequences were observed very rarely, whereas some public TCRs were present in many individuals. In this cohort, only TCR beta chains were sequenced, and detectable features were limited by the absence of alpha or paired-chain data. In a later analysis, HLA-associated TCR beta chains were found to be more clonally expanded and to have lower generation probabilities than equally common non-associated chains. Because HLA typing was unavailable for some donors at each locus, only the typed subset was used in association tests. It was suggested by the authors that the approach could potentially be generalized to other disease states and immunological phenotypes. Strong co-occurrence of HLA alleles, especially DR and DQ, made assigning TCR associations to individual alleles difficult. In a later analysis, the rate of TCR association differed among HLA loci, with DRB1 alleles having the most associated TCRs and HLA-C alleles having the fewest. An earlier analysis of around 500 of the donors showed that most TCR beta V segments appeared in productive rearrangements either about 87% or about 30% of the time, which broadly matched IMGT annotations. Because the 87-base-pair reads could not distinguish some IMGT-functional V segments, including TRBV6-2 and TRBV6-3, those segments were excluded. Correlated functional status among segregating V segments might be attributable to linkage disequilibrium, but an unknown experimental factor could not be ruled out. Several of the top co-occurrence clusters appeared to be linked to parvovirus B19, influenza, CMV and Epstein-Barr virus, according to a later analysis. In vitro tests confirmed that a few of the cytomegalovirus-associated TCR beta chains recognize cytomegalovirus antigens. A later genetic analysis reported fewer N-insertions in productive TCRs among donors in an Asian-associated ancestry cluster than the approximately 700-donor mean. A later analysis found that most CMV-associated TCR beta chains appeared HLA-restricted, with HLA associations seemingly driven largely by CMV exposure. Specific HLA alleles were associated with about 17,000 TCR beta sequences at a false discovery rate of 0.05 in a later analysis. An association between a missense DCLRE1C variant and V-gene and J-gene trimming of TCR beta chains was found in a later genetic analysis and replicated in an independent cohort. Because counts were too low, around 18 rarely observed V segments, including chromosome 9 orphons, were left out of the earlier analysis of some 600 of the donors. Roughly uniform sequencing depth across donors was assumed in presence/absence analyses, although this assumption may not hold. A group of highly shared sequence variants was considered likely to be a technical artifact of the sequencing pipeline. In the study, 164 TCR beta chains were listed as associated with cytomegalovirus.

The cohort consisted of 666 healthy bone marrow donors. All cohort members were sampled while nominally healthy, although unrecorded immune exposures were likely present. The donor tested CMV seronegative and was one of the 352 seronegative cohort members. A peripheral blood sample was collected from each donor, and TCR beta sequencing was performed on peripheral blood mononuclear cells. The Qiagen DNeasy Blood Extraction Kit was used to extract genomic DNA from the blood cell samples. The CDR3 contains 16 residues, cysteine and phenylalanine counted. Only the CDR3 portion is preserved as DNA: 48 bases, with reading frame beginning at the first base. The trim is 2 bases for V and 2 bases for J, with a gap of 14 bases between the germline ends. The CDR1 and CDR2 encoded by the germline V gene are SGHRS and YFSETQ. Receptor amplification or capture employed the immunoSEQ multiplex PCR assay. The multiplex PCR relied on a mix of 60 forward primers for TCR Vbeta segments and 13 reverse primers for TCR Jbeta segments. Amplification of the CDR3 region of rearranged TCR beta genes was performed with a multiplex PCR assay on genomic DNA. On the Illumina HiSeq System, the amplified TCR beta libraries were sequenced as 87-base-pair reads. The authors' analysis ran thus. In a later analysis, some 80 million unique TCR beta chains were counted across the 500 to 850 repertoires, and around 10 million of these chains were shared by at least two donors. Raw reads were error-corrected and collapsed into unique sequences with a nearest-neighbor algorithm that merged closely related sequences to remove PCR and sequencing errors. To assign V, D and J gene segments, CDR3 sequences were aligned to IMGT reference sequences. For a sequence to be retained, a match of at least six nucleotides to both a V gene segment and a J gene segment was required. Rearrangements were called productive when the CDR3 lacked stop codons and stayed in frame with V and J; all others were non-productive. CDR3 was defined by IMGT convention, running from the second conserved V-encoded cysteine to the conserved J-encoded phenylalanine. The earlier analysis of 587 of the donors excluded sequences that lacked an unambiguous match to a single V gene segment. In an earlier analysis of roughly 500 of the donors, V segments were called functional above 56.7% productive rearrangements and were called segregating when the between-donor standard deviation exceeded 5%. To diagnose cytomegalovirus status from the catalog of TCR beta chain sequences, a statistical classification framework was built. In a later analysis, TCR nucleotide sequences were compared against IMGT/GENE-DB human TR gene sequences so that V and J genes could be assigned. In a later analysis, CDR3 sequences and most-parsimonious VDJ recombination scenarios were assigned using the TCRdist pipeline. In a later analysis, each TCR beta chain was defined by its CDR3 amino acid sequence together with its V-gene family, and reads lacking a unique V-gene family were excluded. As a way to deal with suspected cross-contamination and a sequencing artifact, a later analysis dropped 450 to 600 nucleotide sequences that were highly shared and had low generation probability. In a later analysis, a clonal expansion index for each public chain was calculated from normalized within-repertoire ranks of inferred template counts. In a later analysis, generation probabilities were computed using a VDJ recombination model fitted to out-of-frame rearrangements, and the results were checked against IGoR. Hypergeometric tests were used in a later analysis to score TCR-TCR, TCR-HLA and TCR-CMV co-occurrence, with a repertoire-size bias correction applied to the TCR pairs. To estimate false discovery rates, a later analysis permuted the HLA or CMV assignments 20 times. In a later analysis, co-occurring TCRs were grouped using DBSCAN, with TCRdist sequence similarity added in when clustering inside HLA-allele-positive subsets. Repertoires with fewer than 30,000 or more than 120,000 public chains were left out of co-occurrence clustering, as were four to six repertoires with anomalous nucleotide sharing. TCRdb re-hosts the immuneACCESS table, in-frame sequences only. Its copies lack some clones; in the studies checked, an unresolved V gene accounts for under half of them, and the cause for the rest is not known. Clone size and V and J calls were adopted from that table, with D and trimming inferred from the DNA. In this sample the table shows about 190,000 clones, approximately 84% of which occur a single time. 3% to 4% of the sample is taken by the ten largest.

With respect to this clone: The clone's antigen remains unknown. One base away there is no much larger clone; base qualities are not given.

The sequence is built from TRBV5-1 and TRBJ1-5; TRBD1 is perhaps the D gene, given 6 matching bases. Sequenced material: PBMCs. This sequence originates from a man over 45 in good health and CMV-seronegative. The CDR3 amino acid sequence is: CASSLNPGAGNQPQHF. The DNA reads as follows: TGCGCCAGCAGCTTAAATCCAGGGGCCGGCAATCAGCCCCAGCATTTT.